This T cell receptor beta chain was documented in a study of cytomegalovirus exposure and HLA in healthy donors. The PCR ran on 60 Vbeta and 13 Jbeta primers. Libraries were prepared by immunoSEQ multiplex PCR; TCRdb keeps only in-frame clonotypes and omits some of them. The repertoire includes over 100,000 clones, roughly 68% of them detected once, and roughly 2% sits in the top ten. There are 15 residues in the CDR3. Looked up from germline, CDR1 is SGHRS and CDR2 is YFSETQ. Trimming removed 3 bases from V and 2 bases from J, with 13 bases in between. General observations from the study: Published work reported that the classifier diagnosed cytomegalovirus status with high specificity and sensitivity.

A few counts support this clone. Antigen unknown. The specimen sequenced was PBMCs. The chain is built from TRBV5-1 and TRBJ2-3, with D maybe TRBD1 (6 bases). The sequence derives from a woman in her 30s in good health and CMV-seronegative. CDR3 region: CASSWGHPNTDTQYF. The CDR3 DNA sequence: TGCGCCAGCAGCTGGGGACACCCAAACACAGATACGCAGTATTTT.